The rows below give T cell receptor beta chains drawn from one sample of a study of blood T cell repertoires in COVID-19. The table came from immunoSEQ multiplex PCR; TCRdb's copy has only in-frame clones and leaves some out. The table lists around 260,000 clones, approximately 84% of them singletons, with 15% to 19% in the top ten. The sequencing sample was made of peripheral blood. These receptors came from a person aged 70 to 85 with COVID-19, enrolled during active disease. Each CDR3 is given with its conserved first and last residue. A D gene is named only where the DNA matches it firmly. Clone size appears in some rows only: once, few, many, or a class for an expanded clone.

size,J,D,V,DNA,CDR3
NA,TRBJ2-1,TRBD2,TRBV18,TGTGCCAGCTCACCAGGTGCTAGCGGGAGGGAACTCTACAATGAGCAGTTCTTC,CASSPGASGRELYNEQFF
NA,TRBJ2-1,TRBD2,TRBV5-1,TGCGCCAGCAGCAACAGTCCCGGGACTAGCGGAGGGGAGCAGTTCTTC,CASSNSPGTSGGEQFF
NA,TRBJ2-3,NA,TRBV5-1,TGCGCCAGCAGGGAGGAATCAAGCACAGATACGCAGTATTTT,CASREESSTDTQYF
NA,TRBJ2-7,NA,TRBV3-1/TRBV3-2,TGTGCCAGCAGCCAAGCGACAGGCGAGCAGTACTTC,CASSQATGEQYF
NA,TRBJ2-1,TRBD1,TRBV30,TGTGCCTGGAATCCGACAGGGTCAAATGAGCAGTTCTTC,CAWNPTGSNEQFF
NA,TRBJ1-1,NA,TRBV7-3,TGTGCCAGCAGCTTAAGGGCGGGGGCGTCATCGAACACTGAAGCTTTCTTT,CASSLRAGASSNTEAFF
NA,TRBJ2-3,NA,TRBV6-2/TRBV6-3,TGTGCCAGCAGTTACATATCCTCGTCAGATACGCAGTATTTT,CASSYISSSDTQYF
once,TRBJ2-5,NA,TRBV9,TGTGCCAGCAGCGAAGAGGTGTTCTGGGAGACCCAGTACTTC,CASSEEVFWETQYF
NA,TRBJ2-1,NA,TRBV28,TGTGCCAGCAGGAGGGGGAGTGGCTACAATGAGCAGTTCTTC,CASRRGSGYNEQFF
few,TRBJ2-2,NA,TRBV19,TGTGCCAGTAGATCCTCAGGGTTCACCGGGGAGCTGTTTTTT,CASRSSGFTGELFF
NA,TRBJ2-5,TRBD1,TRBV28,TGTGCCAGCAGTGCCGGGACAGGGGGATTTGGGACCCAGTACTTC,CASSAGTGGFGTQYF
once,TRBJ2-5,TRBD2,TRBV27,TGTGCCAGCAGTTTTGTAGCGGGAGTAGAGACCCAGTACTTC,CASSFVAGVETQYF